The source of this T cell receptor (beta chain) is a study of T-cell reconstitution after alpha-beta-depleted transplantation in children. The study's findings and limits: Hyperexpanded clones declined; after one year, newly produced T cells mostly supplied diversity.

This clonotype has more than one count but fewer than ten. Its antigen is currently unknown. Molecular barcoding with unique molecular identifiers was used for the TCRbeta library. TCRdb passed the PCR reads through MiXCR, listing each CDR3 protein once. Of about 7,900 distinct CDR3 sequences in the sample, about 32% are singletons; the top ten hold around 2%. The length of the CDR3 is 14 residues. J was trimmed by 4 bases and V by 3 bases; bases with no gene match: 3. The sample here was peripheral blood, taken 60 days after TCRalphabeta/CD19-depleted stem cell transplant. The TCR sequence derives from a boy less than two years old who had a stem cell transplant for SCID, so the T cells may come from the graft donor. This chain uses TRBV12-3 or TRBV12-4 with TRBJ2-7, with 10 bases lining up with TRBD1. The chain's CDR3 is CASSLTGGWYEQYF. The CDR3 nucleotides read TGTGCCAGCAGTTTGACAGGGGGCTGGTACGAGCAGTACTTC.